This T cell receptor beta chain was sequenced in a study of regulatory T cells in long-lasting Graves disease. The time point here: newly diagnosed GD, antithyroid drugs for less than 3 months. PBMCs provided the RNA from which the TCR library was made. The sample holds a few counts of this clonotype. Its antigen is not known. General study findings and limits: Tissue studied was limited to peripheral blood, excluding thyroid tissue.

Both iRepertoire HTBI primers and Arm-PCR of CDR3 regions were used to build the TCR beta libraries. TCRdb fed the multiplex PCR reads into MiXCR, producing one record per CDR3 protein. The sample yields roughly 500,000 distinct CDR3 sequences, roughly 13% seen once. This CDR3 has 11 residues. CDR1 and CDR2 (germline): SGHAT, FQNNGV. The V end was cut by 5 bases, the J end by 10 bases, with 12 bases between. This same sample was also taken into another study, of T cells in Graves' hyperthyroidism and ophthalmopathy. That work states: Blood also contained most expanded thyroid clonotypes above 0.001. A median around six months before onset, the model predicted ophthalmopathy.

This TCR was sampled from a man aged 25-40 years with Graves disease. Here the sequenced sample was peripheral blood mononuclear cells (PBMCs), taken at new diagnosis, from a patient treated with antithyroid drugs. The rearrangement links TRBV11-2 to TRBJ2-7; either TRBD1 or TRBD2 may supply D (5 bases each). The CDR3 DNA sequence: TGTGCCAGCAGCCCCGGGGCCGGTCAGTACTTC. The encoded protein is CASSPGAGQYF.